A selection of T cell receptor beta chains follows, all from one sample in a study of blood T cell repertoires in COVID-19. Some clones are missing from TCRdb's copy, which holds only in-frame ones; the method was immunoSEQ multiplex PCR. This table holds under 140,000 clones, less than 85% found once. Specimen: peripheral blood. Receptor source: an elderly woman with acute or convalescent COVID-19. The CDR3 runs from the conserved cysteine through the conserved F or W. The D gene is left open where the match is weak. Size is stated for part of the rows, as once, few or many counts, or as a class when the clone is expanded.

abundance: few; j_gene: TRBJ2-7; d_gene: TRBD2; v_gene: TRBV6-2/TRBV6-3; CDR3aa: CASSFPTSGTQNEQYF; CDR3nt: TGTGCCAGCAGCTTTCCAACTAGCGGTACCCAGAACGAGCAGTACTTC
abundance: once; j_gene: TRBJ2-7; d_gene: NA; v_gene: TRBV4-2; CDR3aa: CASSQEGAPYYEQYF; CDR3nt: TGTGCCAGCAGCCAAGAGGGGGCCCCTTACTACGAGCAGTACTTC
abundance: NA; j_gene: TRBJ2-5; d_gene: NA; v_gene: TRBV5-1; CDR3aa: CASSLTGSLQETQYF; CDR3nt: TGCGCCAGCAGCTTAACGGGGTCACTACAAGAGACCCAGTACTTC
abundance: NA; j_gene: TRBJ1-5; d_gene: NA; v_gene: TRBV6-4; CDR3aa: CASMSGHLGHNQPQHF; CDR3nt: TGTGCCAGCATGTCCGGACACCTAGGGCACAATCAGCCCCAGCATTTT
abundance: NA; j_gene: TRBJ1-5; d_gene: TRBD1; v_gene: TRBV7-9; CDR3aa: CASSLGQGAGQPQHF; CDR3nt: TGTGCCAGCAGCTTAGGACAGGGGGCAGGTCAGCCCCAGCATTTT
abundance: few; j_gene: TRBJ1-1; d_gene: NA; v_gene: TRBV4-1; CDR3aa: CASSQPGHRGASEAFF; CDR3nt: TGCGCCAGCAGCCAGCCGGGACATCGAGGGGCCTCTGAAGCTTTCTTT
abundance: few; j_gene: TRBJ1-5; d_gene: NA; v_gene: TRBV29-1; CDR3aa: CSVKPSGQPQHF; CDR3nt: TGCAGCGTCAAACCTTCGGGTCAGCCCCAGCATTTT
abundance: few; j_gene: TRBJ2-1; d_gene: TRBD2; v_gene: TRBV7-6; CDR3aa: CASSPRSGSSVDEQFF; CDR3nt: TGTGCCAGCAGCCCTAGAAGCGGGAGTAGTGTCGATGAGCAGTTCTTC
abundance: NA; j_gene: TRBJ2-3; d_gene: NA; v_gene: TRBV7-9; CDR3aa: CASSLGSSVSTDTQYF; CDR3nt: TGTGCCAGCAGCTTAGGGAGTAGCGTTAGCACAGATACGCAGTATTTT
abundance: NA; j_gene: TRBJ1-3; d_gene: TRBD1; v_gene: TRBV6-5; CDR3aa: CASSPDRGGNTIYF; CDR3nt: TGTGCCAGCAGTCCAGACAGGGGTGGAAACACCATATATTTT
abundance: NA; j_gene: TRBJ1-5; d_gene: TRBD1; v_gene: TRBV5-8; CDR3aa: CASSLWTGDQPQHF; CDR3nt: TGTGCCAGCAGCTTATGGACAGGGGATCAGCCCCAGCATTTT
abundance: NA; j_gene: TRBJ2-2; d_gene: TRBD2; v_gene: TRBV11-2; CDR3aa: CASSFLAGFTGELFF; CDR3nt: TGTGCCAGCAGCTTTCTAGCGGGGTTCACCGGGGAGCTGTTTTTT
abundance: NA; j_gene: TRBJ1-2; d_gene: NA; v_gene: TRBV6-5; CDR3aa: CASSLLEGGYTF; CDR3nt: TGTGCCAGCAGCCTACTCGAGGGTGGCTACACCTTC
abundance: once; j_gene: TRBJ2-4; d_gene: TRBD2; v_gene: TRBV9; CDR3aa: CASSPAGTSGVKNIQYF; CDR3nt: TGTGCCAGCAGCCCTGCCGGGACTAGCGGGGTGAAAAACATTCAGTACTTC
abundance: NA; j_gene: TRBJ1-1; d_gene: NA; v_gene: TRBV5-1; CDR3aa: CASSLDDSWTEAFF; CDR3nt: TGCGCCAGCAGCTTGGATGACAGTTGGACTGAAGCTTTCTTT
abundance: NA; j_gene: TRBJ2-1; d_gene: TRBD1; v_gene: TRBV6-4; CDR3aa: CASRDPDRDRYNEQFF; CDR3nt: TGTGCCAGCAGGGACCCGGACAGGGATCGGTACAATGAGCAGTTCTTC
abundance: NA; j_gene: TRBJ1-5; d_gene: NA; v_gene: TRBV7-9; CDR3aa: CASSRSDSNQPQHF; CDR3nt: TGTGCCAGCAGCCGGTCCGATAGCAATCAGCCCCAGCATTTT
abundance: NA; j_gene: TRBJ2-3; d_gene: TRBD2; v_gene: TRBV7-2; CDR3aa: CASSLEGLGTDTQYF; CDR3nt: TGTGCCAGCAGCTTAGAGGGACTAGGGACAGATACGCAGTATTTT
abundance: NA; j_gene: TRBJ1-3; d_gene: TRBD1; v_gene: TRBV7-6; CDR3aa: CASKAGQTGNTIYF; CDR3nt: TGTGCCAGCAAGGCGGGACAGACTGGAAACACCATATATTTT
abundance: few; j_gene: TRBJ1-1; d_gene: NA; v_gene: TRBV27; CDR3aa: CASNIEGEEAFF; CDR3nt: TGTGCCAGCAACATTGAAGGGGAAGAAGCTTTCTTT
abundance: NA; j_gene: TRBJ1-1; d_gene: NA; v_gene: TRBV3-1/TRBV3-2; CDR3aa: CASSQGGGFWTEAFF; CDR3nt: TGTGCCAGCAGCCAAGGTGGAGGGTTTTGGACTGAAGCTTTCTTT
abundance: NA; j_gene: TRBJ1-2; d_gene: TRBD1; v_gene: TRBV10-3; CDR3aa: CAISDGTGGNYGYTF; CDR3nt: TGTGCCATCAGTGATGGAACAGGGGGCAACTATGGCTACACCTTC
abundance: NA; j_gene: TRBJ2-7; d_gene: NA; v_gene: TRBV24-1; CDR3aa: CATSEVGRYEQYF; CDR3nt: TGTGCCACCAGTGAAGTAGGGAGGTACGAGCAGTACTTC
abundance: few; j_gene: TRBJ2-7; d_gene: TRBD1; v_gene: TRBV30; CDR3aa: CAWTGAGGGYEQYF; CDR3nt: TGTGCCTGGACGGGTGCAGGGGGTGGCTACGAGCAGTACTTC
abundance: few; j_gene: TRBJ1-2; d_gene: NA; v_gene: TRBV11-2; CDR3aa: CASSPPLQGRGDGYTF; CDR3nt: TGTGCCAGCAGTCCTCCCTTGCAGGGGCGAGGGGACGGCTACACCTTC
abundance: NA; j_gene: TRBJ2-1; d_gene: NA; v_gene: TRBV11-2; CDR3aa: CASSLRIAGQYNEQFF; CDR3nt: TGTGCCAGCAGCTTAAGGATCGCTGGGCAGTACAATGAGCAGTTCTTC
abundance: NA; j_gene: TRBJ1-2; d_gene: TRBD1; v_gene: TRBV7-9; CDR3aa: CASSSLGGTGGRNYGYTF; CDR3nt: TGTGCCAGCAGCTCCCTCGGAGGGACAGGGGGACGTAACTATGGCTACACCTTC
abundance: NA; j_gene: TRBJ1-4; d_gene: TRBD1; v_gene: TRBV5-4; CDR3aa: CASSRRSTGTEKLFF; CDR3nt: TGTGCCAGCAGCCGGAGGTCGACAGGGACTGAAAAACTGTTTTTT
abundance: NA; j_gene: TRBJ2-7; d_gene: TRBD1; v_gene: TRBV2; CDR3aa: CASSGQGYSYEQYF; CDR3nt: TGTGCCAGCAGTGGACAGGGCTACTCCTACGAGCAGTACTTC
abundance: NA; j_gene: TRBJ2-7; d_gene: NA; v_gene: TRBV5-1; CDR3aa: CASSSQAYEQYF; CDR3nt: TGCGCCAGCAGCTCACAAGCCTACGAGCAGTACTTC
abundance: NA; j_gene: TRBJ2-2; d_gene: TRBD1; v_gene: TRBV25-1; CDR3aa: CASSDNRGHNTGELFF; CDR3nt: TGTGCCAGCAGTGATAACAGGGGGCACAACACCGGGGAGCTGTTTTTT
abundance: NA; j_gene: TRBJ1-2; d_gene: TRBD1; v_gene: TRBV7-9; CDR3aa: CASSLGQGEFNYGYTF; CDR3nt: TGTGCCAGCAGCTTAGGACAGGGAGAGTTCAACTATGGCTACACCTTC
abundance: NA; j_gene: TRBJ1-5; d_gene: NA; v_gene: TRBV11-2; CDR3aa: CASSSETGDSNQPQHF; CDR3nt: TGTGCCAGCAGCTCAGAGACAGGAGATAGCAATCAGCCCCAGCATTTT
abundance: NA; j_gene: TRBJ1-1; d_gene: NA; v_gene: TRBV19; CDR3aa: CASTLYLNTEAFF; CDR3nt: TGTGCCAGTACTCTGTATTTGAACACTGAAGCTTTCTTT
abundance: NA; j_gene: TRBJ2-1; d_gene: TRBD2; v_gene: TRBV18; CDR3aa: CASSTGLAGGDEQFF; CDR3nt: TGTGCCAGCTCAACTGGACTAGCGGGAGGGGATGAGCAGTTCTTC
abundance: once; j_gene: TRBJ1-2; d_gene: TRBD1; v_gene: TRBV30; CDR3aa: CAHHRGKGYGYTF; CDR3nt: TGTGCCCATCACAGGGGAAAGGGGTATGGCTACACCTTC
abundance: few; j_gene: TRBJ1-2; d_gene: NA; v_gene: TRBV6-1; CDR3aa: CASSESGNYGYTF; CDR3nt: TGTGCCAGCAGTGAATCAGGGAACTATGGCTACACCTTC
abundance: NA; j_gene: TRBJ2-3; d_gene: NA; v_gene: TRBV2; CDR3aa: CASSELAGGTDTQYF; CDR3nt: TGTGCCAGCAGTGAGCTAGCAGGGGGGACAGATACGCAGTATTTT
abundance: few; j_gene: TRBJ1-1; d_gene: NA; v_gene: TRBV4-1; CDR3aa: CASSQAGQANTEAFF; CDR3nt: TGCGCCAGCAGCCAGGCGGGGCAGGCGAACACTGAAGCTTTCTTT
abundance: NA; j_gene: TRBJ1-3; d_gene: NA; v_gene: TRBV2; CDR3aa: CASRQDSGNTIYF; CDR3nt: TGTGCCAGCAGACAGGACTCTGGAAACACCATATATTTT
abundance: few; j_gene: TRBJ1-2; d_gene: TRBD1; v_gene: TRBV3-1/TRBV3-2; CDR3aa: CASSLGQLAGYTF; CDR3nt: TGTGCCAGCAGCCTGGGACAGTTGGCGGGCTACACCTTC
abundance: NA; j_gene: TRBJ1-6; d_gene: NA; v_gene: TRBV27; CDR3aa: CASKDTHNSPLHF; CDR3nt: TGTGCCAGCAAAGACACCCATAATTCACCCCTCCACTTT
abundance: few; j_gene: TRBJ1-1; d_gene: NA; v_gene: TRBV9; CDR3aa: CASSVGIGTEAFF; CDR3nt: TGTGCCAGCAGCGTAGGAATCGGCACTGAAGCTTTCTTT
abundance: NA; j_gene: TRBJ1-5; d_gene: TRBD1; v_gene: TRBV7-2; CDR3aa: CASSLPGQQHQPQHF; CDR3nt: TGTGCCAGCAGCTTGCCGGGACAGCAGCATCAGCCCCAGCATTTT
abundance: NA; j_gene: TRBJ2-1; d_gene: TRBD2; v_gene: TRBV25-1; CDR3aa: CASSGDAGVGEQFF; CDR3nt: TGTGCCAGCAGTGGGGACGCGGGAGTCGGGGAGCAGTTCTTC
abundance: many; j_gene: TRBJ1-5; d_gene: NA; v_gene: TRBV12-3/TRBV12-4; CDR3aa: CASDTGNQPQHF; CDR3nt: TGTGCCAGTGACACAGGCAATCAGCCCCAGCATTTT
abundance: once; j_gene: TRBJ1-2; d_gene: NA; v_gene: TRBV7-2; CDR3aa: CASSLRRGGYTF; CDR3nt: TGTGCCAGCAGCTTGCGCAGGGGTGGCTACACCTTC
abundance: NA; j_gene: TRBJ1-6; d_gene: NA; v_gene: TRBV7-3; CDR3aa: CASSLTADPDSPLHF; CDR3nt: TGTGCCAGCAGCTTAACCGCCGATCCGGATTCACCCCTCCACTTT
abundance: NA; j_gene: TRBJ2-7; d_gene: TRBD1; v_gene: TRBV19; CDR3aa: CASSQTGTGLYEQYF; CDR3nt: TGTGCCAGTAGTCAAACCGGGACAGGATTATACGAGCAGTACTTC
abundance: NA; j_gene: TRBJ1-2; d_gene: TRBD1; v_gene: TRBV24-1; CDR3aa: CATSGTGEDYGYTF; CDR3nt: TGTGCCACCAGTGGGACAGGGGAGGACTATGGCTACACCTTC